This TCR beta chain was found in a study of T-cell reconstitution after alpha-beta-depleted transplantation in children. Study results and limitations: The origin of alpha-beta T cells about two months after transplant was reportedly several hundred expanded graft clones. Surviving thymic progenitors and recipient T cells were the source of high TCRbeta diversity at day 60 in some patients. T-cell numbers and diversity, one year after transplant, stemmed largely from T cells that were newly produced.

This clonotype was recorded at least ten times. Its target is not known. The V gene end was trimmed by 2 bases and the J gene end by 9 bases; junction bases not matched to a gene: 1. The CDR3 is made up of 13 amino acids. The germline CDR1 and CDR2 sequences are SGDLS and YYNGEE. Library preparation (for TCRbeta) was performed with unique molecular identifiers. TCRdb fed the PCR reads into MiXCR, producing one record per CDR3 protein. Of roughly 200,000 distinct CDR3 sequences in the sample, around 9.9% were seen once. V gene TRBV9 combines with J gene TRBJ1-6, with 8 bases matching TRBD1. This sample comprised PBMCs, obtained before TCRalphabeta/CD19-depleted stem cell transplant. The sequence was collected from a child in the first two years of life with acute myeloid leukemia, due to receive a stem cell transplant. In nucleotides, the CDR3 is TGTGCCAGCAGCGTTGACAGGGGTTCACCCCTCCACTTT. Translated: CASSVDRGSPLHF.